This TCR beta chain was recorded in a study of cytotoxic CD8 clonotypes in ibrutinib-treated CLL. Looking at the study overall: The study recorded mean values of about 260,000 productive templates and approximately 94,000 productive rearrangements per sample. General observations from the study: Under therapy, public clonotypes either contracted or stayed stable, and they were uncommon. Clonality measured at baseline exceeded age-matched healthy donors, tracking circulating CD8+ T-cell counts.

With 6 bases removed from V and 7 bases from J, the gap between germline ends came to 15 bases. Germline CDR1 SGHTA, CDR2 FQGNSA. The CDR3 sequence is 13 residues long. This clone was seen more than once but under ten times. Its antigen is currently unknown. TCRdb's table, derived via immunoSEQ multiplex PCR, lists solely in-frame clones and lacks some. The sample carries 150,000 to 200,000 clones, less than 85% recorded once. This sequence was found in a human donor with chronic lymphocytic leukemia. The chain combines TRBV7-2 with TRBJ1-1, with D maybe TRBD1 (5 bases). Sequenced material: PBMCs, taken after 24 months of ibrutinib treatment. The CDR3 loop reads CASSYGGQGEAFF. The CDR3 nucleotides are TGTGCCAGCAGTTATGGGGGTCAGGGTGAAGCTTTCTTT.